Sequencing of this T cell receptor beta chain was carried out in a study of T cell repertoires in cytomegalovirus infection. At the level of the study: Evidence of both CMV infection and a matching HLA type came from public TCR beta signatures. Study-wide findings and caveats: Cumulative frequency (of public TCR beta family members) identified carriers of CMV plus the relevant HLA. Ex vivo, HLA-C-restricted CMV-specific TCR beta clonotypes prevailed over the rest of the response.

Looked up from germline, CDR1 is MNHEY and CDR2 is SVGEGT. V lost 10 bases to trimming and J lost 0 bases, with 8 bases between them. The CDR3 totals 12 residues. TCRdb used MiXCR to reprocess the reads, holding one entry per CDR3 protein. The sample yields about 250,000 distinct CDR3 sequences, 9% to 15% seen once. This clonotype was observed a few times. The target antigen is unknown. Sequencing input: PBMCs. The TCR was taken from a human donor in good health (CMV status not recorded). Some clones in this sample may be carry-over from other donors' samples. The rearrangement links TRBV6-2 or TRBV6-3 to TRBJ2-3; D is possibly TRBD2 (6 bases). CDR3 DNA: TGTGCCACCGGGAGTAGCACAGATACGCAGTATTTT. As protein: CATGSSTDTQYF.